Presented here are 18 T cell receptor beta chains from one specimen sequenced in a study of T cell changes during pregnancy in multiple sclerosis. TCRdb keeps only in-frame clones here, not all; method: immunoSEQ multiplex PCR. The sample shows around 40,000 clones, around 90% of them seen only once. Sample: CD4+ T cells from peripheral blood mononuclear cells, taken before pregnancy. The receptors stem from a female donor with multiple sclerosis, enrolled in a pregnancy study.

The CDR3 region has the DNA TGTGCCAGCAGCATCACAGGGGTCACTGAAGCTTTCTTT. Translation gives CASSITGVTEAFF. The chain links TRBV7-3 to TRBJ1-1; TRBD1 matches at 7 bases. The CDR3 length is 13 residues. CDR1 and CDR2 from the germline V gene are SGHTA and FQGTGA. The V segment lost 5 bases and the J segment 4 bases; nucleotides outside the gene matches: 4.

The rearrangement uses TRBV9 and TRBJ1-2, with a possible D match to TRBD1 (6 bases). The V gene's germline CDR1 is SGDLS and CDR2 YYNGEE. V dropped 4 bases and J dropped 2 bases, with 18 bases sitting between them. The CDR3 covers 16 residues. The CDR3, as DNA: TGTGCCAGCAGCCCCCAGGGCCACAGGGTAAACTATGGCTACACCTTC. Its protein product is CASSPQGHRVNYGYTF.

The chain carries TRBV10-3 and TRBJ2-5, with D tentatively TRBD1 (5 bases). The germline V gene has CDR1 ENHRY and CDR2 SYGVKD. Trimming took 2 bases from V and 6 from J, leaving 13 bases between them. The CDR3 totals 14 residues. CDR3 nucleotides: TGTGCCATCAGTGAGCGTCAGGGATCCCAGACCCAGTACTTC. Translating gives CAISERQGSQTQYF.

This sequence joins TRBV10-1 and TRBJ1-5; D not resolved. The CDR3 length is 15 residues. Trimming removed 3 bases from V and 5 bases from J, with 14 bases in between. Germline V gives CDR1 WNHNN, CDR2 SYGVQD (reference sequence). CDR3 region: CASSDREGFHQPQHF. In DNA, the CDR3 is TGCGCCAGCAGTGACCGCGAGGGATTTCATCAGCCCCAGCATTTT.

The J gene is TRBJ2-5, the V gene TRBV2, with 12 positions matching TRBD2. There are 15 residues in the CDR3. From germline, CDR1 is SNHLY and CDR2 FYNNEI. The trim removed 2 bases at V and 5 bases at J, leaving 3 bases unmatched. The CDR3 here is CASSERLAGGETQYF. The CDR3 DNA reads as TGTGCCAGCAGTGAACGGCTAGCGGGGGGGGAGACCCAGTACTTC.

The chain recombines TRBV5-1 with TRBJ2-3; 9 bases line up with TRBD2. Germline lookup yields CDR1 SGHRS and CDR2 YFSETQ. V was clipped by 0 bases and J by 3 bases; unmatched bases: 5. CDR3 length: 16 residues. The CDR3 nucleotides are TGCGCCAGCAGCTTGGAACCAGCGGGGGGTACAGATACGCAGTATTTT. It codes for CASSLEPAGGTDTQYF.

The chain joins TRBV18 to TRBJ1-1; 8 bases align to TRBD1. The ends lost 3 bases at V and 3 bases at J; junction bases unmatched: 9. Germline V gene lookup returns CDR1 KGHSH and CDR2 LQKENI. This CDR3 comprises 16 residues. The DNA of the CDR3 is TGTGCCAGCTCACCCGGACAGGGCCGAGGAGACACTGAAGCTTTCTTT. As protein: CASSPGQGRGDTEAFF.

The rearrangement joins TRBV30 to TRBJ2-7; unclear D gene. The CDR3 extends over 11 amino acids. Germline-derived CDR1 and CDR2 are GTSNPN and SVGIG (reference sequence). CDR3 DNA: TGTGCTGCTCAGCGCTCCTACGAGCAGTACTTC. This codes for CAAQRSYEQYF.

The chain links TRBV10-3 to TRBJ1-5; D might be TRBD1 (5 bases). Trimming shortened V by 3 bases and J by 4 bases, and 13 bases separated the two germline ends. CDR1 and CDR2 from the germline V gene are ENHRY and SYGVKD. CDR3 length: 15 amino acids. The CDR3 is CAISERETANQPQHF. The CDR3 DNA reads as TGTGCCATCAGTGAAAGAGAGACAGCGAATCAGCCCCAGCATTTT.

The rearrangement uses TRBV29-1 and TRBJ2-7, with TRBD1 identical over 7 bases. The CDR3 extends over 14 amino acids. Germline CDR1 and CDR2: SQVTM and ANQGSEA. V was pared by 6 bases and J by 0 bases, with 8 bases of the junction left unmatched. In nucleotides, the CDR3 is TGCAGCGTGGGGGACAGACCTTCCTCCTACGAGCAGTACTTC. Its protein is CSVGDRPSSYEQYF.

The sample holds a few counts of this clone. The chain carries TRBV7-9 and TRBJ1-1, with TRBD1 matching over 8 bases. Trimming took 5 bases from V and 6 from J; bases not matched to a gene: 8. The CDR3 runs to 14 residues. Looked up from germline, CDR1 is SEHNR and CDR2 is FQNEAQ (reference sequence). CDR3 residues: CASSPRDRHSEAFF. The DNA of the CDR3 is TGTGCCAGCAGCCCCCGGGACAGGCACTCTGAAGCTTTCTTT.

The chain is built from TRBV15 and TRBJ2-1, with TRBD1 matching over 10 bases. The V segment lost 3 bases and the J segment 3 bases; nucleotides outside the gene matches: 2. CDR3 length: 15 residues. Germline CDR1 is LNHNV and CDR2 is YYDKDF (reference sequence). CDR3 nucleotide sequence: TGTGCCACCAGCAGTGGACAGGGGGGCTACAATGAGCAGTTCTTC. Translation: CATSSGQGGYNEQFF.

This clone appeared once. Relative to the germline gene, one junction end is altered; a read error may explain this. The chain recombines TRBV11-2 with TRBJ1-2; weak D call: TRBD1 (6 bases). The germline CDR1 and CDR2 sequences are SGHAT and FQNNGV. The CDR3 runs to 14 residues. The CDR3 region has the DNA TGTGCCAGCACCGCGCAAACCGGGACGGGGGGCTGCACCTTC. Its translation: CASTAQTGTGGCTF.

V usage is TRBV9 and J usage is TRBJ1-2, with 9 bases matching TRBD1. The CDR3 runs 14 residues. The V segment lost 6 bases and the J segment 4 bases; nucleotides outside the gene matches: 7. Looked up from germline, CDR1 is SGDLS and CDR2 is YYNGEE. This CDR3 reads CASTRTGAPYGYTF. CDR3 nucleotides: TGTGCCAGCACCCGGACAGGGGCCCCCTATGGCTACACCTTC.

There are a few counts of this clone. This sequence joins TRBV6-1 and TRBJ1-6; possible D gene TRBD1, 6 bases. The CDR3 covers 15 residues. Per germline, CDR1 MNHNS and CDR2 SASEGT. Between the trimmed V and J ends, which lost 6 bases and 7 bases, there was a span of 16 bases. CDR3 DNA: TGTGCCAGCAGAACCGGGACAAGCCACAATTCACCCCTCCACTTT. It translates to CASRTGTSHNSPLHF.

The CDR3 DNA reads TGCAGCGTTGAAGTACAGGGCCTTAAAAACATTCAGTACTTC. It encodes CSVEVQGLKNIQYF. This rearrangement joins TRBV29-1 to TRBJ2-4; D might be TRBD1 (6 bases). CDR1 is SQVTM and CDR2 is ANQGSEA in the germline V gene. Trimming removed 1 base at V and 4 bases at J, with 11 bases between. The CDR3 runs 14 residues.

The rearrangement joins TRBV5-6 to TRBJ1-4; perhaps TRBD1 as D (5 bases). This CDR3 comprises 15 residues. Per germline, CDR1 SGHDT and CDR2 YYEEEE. V was pared by 4 bases and J by 2 bases, with 12 bases between. CDR3 amino acids: CASSLLSGTNEKLFF. DNA of the CDR3: TGTGCCAGCAGCCTCCTTTCAGGGACTAATGAAAAACTGTTTTTT.

The V call is TRBV2, the J call TRBJ1-3; D gene uncertain. The CDR3 has 18 amino acids. The V gene lost 0 bases and the J gene lost 0 bases, with 15 bases spanning the gap. Germline-derived CDR1 and CDR2 are SNHLY and FYNNEI. The CDR3 loop reads CASSEAHPGGRSGNTIYF. DNA of the CDR3: TGTGCCAGCAGTGAAGCGCATCCGGGAGGGCGCTCTGGAAACACCATATATTTT.